The following is a T cell receptor beta chain sequence with its context. Sequenced by immunoSEQ multiplex PCR; TCRdb stores in-frame clones only, minus some. The table has over 130,000 clones, 92% seen once; the top ten hold about 1.5%. The V end lost 3 bases, the J end lost 0 bases, and 12 bases lay between the germline ends. The V gene's germline CDR1 is MNHEY and CDR2 SMNVEV (reference sequence). CDR3 size: 17 residues. These data are taken from a study of CD4+ T cells in melanoma. This receptor was obtained from a human donor with melanoma. The V and J genes are TRBV27 and TRBJ1-6; no definite D call. CDR3 nucleotides: TGTGCCAGCAGTTTTGGCGACCCAGGCTCCTATAATTCACCCCTCCACTTT. Translated, it gives CASSFGDPGSYNSPLHF.